The next 26 T cell receptor beta chains were all read from a single sample in a study of shared clonotypes between healthy human individuals. Cells designated naive CD8 were CD45RO-negative and were positively selected for CCR7, with terminally differentiated effector memory CD45RA+ cells excluded. Profiled with immunoSEQ multiplex PCR; TCRdb holds only in-frame clones, not every one. Of about 580,000 clones listed, 95% to 98% are singletons. Sequencing was carried out using naive CD8+ T cells sorted from blood. The receptors shown here come from a man in his thirties or forties in good health.

V is TRBV27 and J is TRBJ2-7; either TRBD1 or TRBD2 may supply D (5 bases each). From germline, CDR1 is MNHEY and CDR2 SMNVEV (reference sequence). The CDR3 has 14 residues. Trimming stripped 8 bases from V and 2 bases from J, with 16 bases between. Here the CDR3 reads CASGTGTDPYEQYF. The DNA of the CDR3 is TGTGCCAGCGGGACCGGGACGGACCCCTACGAGCAGTACTTC.

V is TRBV9 and J is TRBJ2-2; 9 bases fit TRBD2. The CDR3 has 17 residues. Germline-derived CDR1 and CDR2 are SGDLS and YYNGEE. V gave up 0 bases and J gave up 2 bases; unmatched junction bases: 5. CDR3: CASSVAKLAGNTGELFF. The CDR3 DNA sequence: TGTGCCAGCAGCGTAGCGAAGCTAGCGGGAAACACCGGGGAGCTGTTTTTT.

This CDR3 is CASSLLSTGSGANVLTF. CDR3 DNA: TGTGCCAGCAGCTTATTAAGTACGGGATCTGGGGCCAACGTCCTGACTTTC. The chain recombines TRBV7-8 with TRBJ2-6; D is possibly TRBD2 (5 bases). CDR3 length equals 17 residues. Trimming left V 2 bases short and J 1 base short, with 12 bases between. Germline CDR1 SGHVS, CDR2 FQNEAQ.

This clone has a single count. V is TRBV10-3 and J is TRBJ2-1; D possibly corresponds to TRBD1 (5 bases). The CDR3 contains 12 residues. V lost 4 bases and J 7 bases, leaving 8 bases between the germline ends. Per the germline V gene, CDR1 is ENHRY and CDR2 is SYGVKD. The DNA of the CDR3 is TGTGCCATCAGTGGAAGGGGAAATGAGCAGTTCTTC. It specifies CAISGRGNEQFF.

The chain carries TRBV7-6 and TRBJ2-3; no clear D. In germline, CDR1 is SGHVS, CDR2 FNYEAQ. CDR3 length: 13 amino acids. V was shortened by 4 bases and J by 2 bases, with 7 bases between the two germline ends. As DNA, the CDR3 is TGTGCCAGCAGCTCCCATTCCACAGATACGCAGTATTTT. This translates into CASSSHSTDTQYF.

The rearrangement links TRBV28 to TRBJ2-1, with 9 bases that match TRBD2. Germline V lookup: CDR1 MDHEN, CDR2 SYDVKM. V shed 4 bases, J shed 0 bases, and the junction held 4 bases outside the gene matches. The CDR3 spans 16 residues. The CDR3 is CASSSPTSGSYNEQFF. CDR3 bases: TGTGCCAGCAGTTCGCCGACTAGCGGCTCCTACAATGAGCAGTTCTTC. Complete variable domain (other parts from reference TRBV28 and TRBJ2-1): DVKVTQSSRYLVKRTGEKVFLECVQDMDHENMFWYRQDPGLGLRLIYFSYDVKMKEKGDIPEGYSVSREKKERFSLILESASTNQTSMYLCASSSPTSGSYNEQFFGPGTRLTVL.

The V gene is TRBV7-8, the J gene TRBJ2-7; D remains ambiguous. V was cut by 5 bases and J by 5 bases, with 16 bases left in between. This CDR3 comprises 14 residues. Germline CDR1 SGHVS, CDR2 FQNEAQ. The CDR3 spells CASSPRVAGDEQYF. Written as DNA, the CDR3 is TGTGCCAGCAGCCCCCGGGTTGCTGGGGACGAGCAGTACTTC.

CDR3: CASSLGDRTETQYF. CDR3 sequence (DNA): TGTGCCAGCAGTTTAGGGGACAGGACAGAGACCCAGTACTTC. This chain connects TRBV28 to TRBJ2-5, with TRBD1 matching 8 bases. CDR1 and CDR2 (germline): MDHEN, SYDVKM. CDR3 length: 14 amino acids. V lost 2 bases, J lost 4 bases, and 3 bases stayed unmatched.

This chain joins TRBV29-1 and TRBJ2-1, with D possibly being TRBD2 (5 bases). Germline V gene sequence: CDR1 SQVTM, CDR2 ANQGSEA. Trimming left V 1 base short and J 9 bases short, with 13 bases between. There are 13 residues in the CDR3. This CDR3 is CSVEVLGRGEQFF. The CDR3 bases are TGCAGCGTTGAAGTCCTAGGACGGGGTGAGCAGTTCTTC.

V usage is TRBV7-6 and J usage is TRBJ2-7; D might be TRBD2 (6 bases). Trimming took off 5 bases at V and 3 bases at J, with 14 bases between the two ends. Germline CDR1 is SGHVS and CDR2 is FNYEAQ. CDR3 length: 14 amino acids. CDR3 nucleotide sequence: TGTGCCAGCAGCCCCACAGCGGGTATCTACGAGCAGTACTTC. This codes for CASSPTAGIYEQYF.

This chain joins TRBV11-2 and TRBJ2-7; TRBD1 matches 9 bases. The CDR3 has 16 amino acids. With V trimmed by 5 bases and J by 3 bases, 11 bases remained unmatched. Germline V gene lookup returns CDR1 SGHAT and CDR2 FQNNGV. CDR3 nucleotide sequence: TGTGCCAGCAGCCTACGGACAGGGGAGAGCCACTACGAGCAGTACTTC. Translation gives CASSLRTGESHYEQYF.

The V and J genes are TRBV10-3 and TRBJ2-1, with D maybe TRBD2 (5 bases). V was clipped by 6 bases and J by 5 bases, with 11 bases between them. The CDR3 contains 13 residues. Germline V gives CDR1 ENHRY, CDR2 SYGVKD. CDR3 coding DNA: TGTGCCATCAGGACTAACGAGAACAATGAGCAGTTCTTC. This sequence encodes CAIRTNENNEQFF.

V and J are TRBV5-4 and TRBJ2-3; D is unresolved. Germline V gene data show CDR1 as SGHNT and CDR2 as YYREEE (reference sequence). The CDR3 consists of 15 residues. The V and J ends lost 3 bases and 4 bases respectively, with 15 bases between them. The CDR3 here is CASSSSDPVPDTQYF. CDR3 DNA sequence: TGTGCCAGCAGCTCCTCAGATCCGGTGCCAGATACGCAGTATTTT. Using reference TRBV5-4 and TRBJ2-3 for the parts outside the CDR3, the full variable domain is ETGVTQSPTHLIKTRGQQVTLRCSSQSGHNTVSWYQQALGQGPQFIFQYYREEENGRGNFPPRFSGLQFPNYSSELNVNALELDDSALYLCASSSSDPVPDTQYFGPGTRLTVL.

The J gene is TRBJ2-7, the V gene TRBV4-3; 12 bases agree with TRBD1. The CDR3 loop spans 16 amino acids. Per germline, CDR1 LGHNA and CDR2 YSLEER. V dropped 0 bases and J dropped 3; count of bases not matched to a gene: 3. CDR3 nucleotides: TGCGCCAGCAGCCAAGATGGGACAGGGGGCATCTACGAGCAGTACTTC. Its protein is CASSQDGTGGIYEQYF.

The chain combines TRBV15 with TRBJ2-3, with 13 bases aligning to TRBD2. V shed 5 bases, J shed 5 bases, and the junction held 7 bases outside the gene matches. CDR1 and CDR2 from the germline V gene are LNHNV and YYDKDF (reference sequence). The CDR3 loop spans 16 amino acids. The CDR3 region is CATSLRLAGGIDTQYF. The DNA of the CDR3 is TGTGCCACCAGCCTCCGACTAGCGGGAGGAATAGATACGCAGTATTTT.

The chain combines TRBV6-1 with TRBJ1-1; D is uncertain. Germline V gene lookup returns CDR1 MNHNS and CDR2 SASEGT. V lost 9 bases and J 0 bases, leaving 8 bases between the germline ends. The CDR3 consists of 12 residues. The CDR3 is CASFYMNTEAFF. CDR3 sequence (DNA): TGTGCCAGTTTTTATATGAACACTGAAGCTTTCTTT.

This sequence joins TRBV18 and TRBJ2-3; possible D gene TRBD1, 7 bases. The germline CDR1 and CDR2 sequences are KGHSH and LQKENI. V lost 1 base and J 6 bases, leaving 17 bases between the germline ends. The CDR3 loop spans 16 amino acids. The CDR3 spells CASSPRARGERDTQYF. The CDR3 bases are TGTGCCAGCTCACCACGGGCCAGGGGGGAAAGGGATACGCAGTATTTT.

V gene TRBV5-1 combines with J gene TRBJ1-2; no clear D gene. The CDR3 extends over 13 amino acids. Per germline, CDR1 SGHRS and CDR2 YFSETQ. The ends were cut back, 5 bases at V and 0 bases at J, with 8 bases in the middle. The CDR3 loop reads CASREAANYGYTF. CDR3 DNA sequence: TGCGCCAGCAGAGAGGCCGCTAACTATGGCTACACCTTC. Based on the CDR3 plus reference TRBV5-1 and TRBJ1-2, the full variable domain is KAGVTQTPRYLIKTRGQQVTLSCSPISGHRSVSWYQQTPGQGLQFLFEYFSETQRNKGNFPGRFSGRQFSNSRSEMNVSTLELGDSALYLCASREAANYGYTFGSGTRLTVV.

This clone was seen a single time. This rearrangement joins TRBV27 to TRBJ1-5; a possible D gene is TRBD1 (6 bases). The V gene lost 0 bases and the J gene lost 8 bases, with 14 bases spanning the gap. Germline CDR1 and CDR2: MNHEY and SMNVEV (reference sequence). The CDR3 is made up of 15 amino acids. The chain's CDR3 is CASSLSRWQGKPQHF. For the CDR3, the DNA is TGTGCCAGCAGTTTATCGAGGTGGCAGGGGAAGCCCCAGCATTTT.

CDR3 sequence reads: CASSLGSGGDNEQFF. In DNA, the CDR3 is TGTGCCAGCAGCTTAGGTAGCGGGGGGGACAATGAGCAGTTCTTC. The rearrangement links TRBV11-2 to TRBJ2-1, with 11 bases identical to TRBD2. Germline CDR1 SGHAT, CDR2 FQNNGV. J lost 5 bases, V lost 1 base, and 1 base had no gene match. The CDR3 has 15 amino acids.

The rearrangement uses TRBV7-9 and TRBJ2-1; TRBD1 aligns across 7 bases. The CDR3 extends over 15 amino acids. Germline V CDR1 and CDR2: SEHNR, FQNEAQ (reference sequence). The V gene end was trimmed by 1 base and the J gene end by 5 bases; junction bases not matched to a gene: 5. The CDR3 nucleotides are TGTGCCAGCAGCTTAGGACAGGGAAGTAACAATGAGCAGTTCTTC. Protein product: CASSLGQGSNNEQFF.

Regarding this clone: In the same sample, other DNA sequences code for this CDR3. The V call is TRBV5-5, the J call TRBJ2-7; D not certain. The CDR3 is 11 residues long. CDR1 and CDR2 from the germline V gene are SGHKS and YYEKEE (reference sequence). V lost 2 bases to trimming and J lost 0 bases, with 0 bases between them. The CDR3 region is CASSFSYEQYF. CDR3 sequence (DNA): TGTGCCAGCAGCTTCTCCTACGAGCAGTACTTC.

This clone came up once. The chain couples TRBV6-5 to TRBJ2-1; no definite D call. Germline loops: CDR1 MNHEY, CDR2 SVGAGI. V lost 5 bases, J lost 4 bases, and 12 bases lay in between. The length of the CDR3 is 14 residues. Here the CDR3 DNA reads TGTGCCAGCAGTCGGACGACGGAATACAATGAGCAGTTCTTC. Translation: CASSRTTEYNEQFF.

V usage is TRBV7-6 and J usage is TRBJ2-1; 7 bases map to TRBD2. The CDR3 length is 18 residues. With V trimmed by 0 bases and J by 3 bases, 11 bases remained unmatched. Germline V gene data show CDR1 as SGHVS and CDR2 as FNYEAQ. CDR3 bases: TGTGCCAGCAGCTTAGCCTCGGCTAGCGGAAACATCTACAATGAGCAGTTCTTC. This translates into CASSLASASGNIYNEQFF.

Regarding this clone: The junction shows a germline mismatch at one end, possibly a read error. This chain joins TRBV7-9 and TRBJ2-7; 10 bases map to TRBD2. This CDR3 has 14 amino acids. In germline, CDR1 is SEHNR, CDR2 FQNEAQ (reference sequence). The CDR3 sequence is CASSLAGDTYEQYF. CDR3 sequence (DNA): TGTGCCAGCAGCCTAGCGGGAGACACCTACGAGCAGTACTTC.

The V call is TRBV4-3, the J call TRBJ2-2; weak D call: TRBD2 (6 bases). Trimming cost V 3 bases and J 6 bases, with 17 bases left between them. Germline V gives CDR1 LGHNA, CDR2 YSLEER. This CDR3 has 16 residues. The CDR3 protein is CASSQIRDWGPGELFF. The DNA of the CDR3 is TGCGCCAGCAGCCAGATCCGGGACTGGGGTCCCGGGGAGCTGTTTTTT.